This is a list of T cell receptor beta chains from one sample in a study of cytomegalovirus exposure and HLA in healthy donors. Here immunoSEQ multiplex PCR was the method, and the copy in TCRdb shows in-frame clones only, minus some. Seen here are around 100,000 clones, about 74% observed once, and the top ten hold around 5.1%. Specimen: PBMCs. All receptors derive from a female donor in good health and CMV-seropositive. Each CDR3 is given with its conserved first and last residue. Each record gives: V gene, J gene, D gene, clone size, CDR3 protein, CDR3 DNA. A D gene is named only where the DNA matches it firmly. Clone size is stated in some rows and not others, as once, few, many or a class when expanded.

>TRBV7-6|TRBJ1-4|-|-
CASSLAGANEKLFF
TGTGCCAGCAGCTTAGCAGGGGCTAATGAAAAACTGTTTTTT
>TRBV7-2|TRBJ1-5|-|-
CASSPWGGDQPQHF
TGTGCCAGCAGCCCTTGGGGAGGGGATCAGCCCCAGCATTTT
>TRBV7-8|TRBJ1-5|TRBD1|-
CASSFRDRGFQPQHF
TGTGCCAGCAGCTTCCGGGACAGGGGGTTTCAGCCCCAGCATTTT
>TRBV19|TRBJ1-5|TRBD1|-
CASSITWTGRGRNQPQHF
TGTGCCAGTAGTATAACGTGGACAGGACGTGGTCGCAATCAGCCCCAGCATTTT
>TRBV7-2|TRBJ2-5|TRBD1|-
CASSATSGQGSPYF
TGTGCCAGCAGCGCAACATCGGGACAGGGTTCCCCTTACTTC
>TRBV7-8|TRBJ1-4|-|-
CASSMRSEMVKLFF
TGTGCCAGCAGCATGAGATCCGAAATGGTGAAACTGTTTTTT
>TRBV7-2|TRBJ1-4|TRBD1|once
CASSLAIGTGGNEKLFF
TGTGCCAGCAGCTTAGCGATAGGGACAGGGGGGAATGAAAAACTGTTTTTT
>TRBV2|TRBJ1-1|-|-
CASTGESGAEAFF
TGTGCCAGCACGGGGGAGTCGGGTGCTGAAGCTTTCTTT
>TRBV28|TRBJ2-7|-|-
CASSLTGRSYEQYF
TGTGCCAGCAGTTTGACAGGGAGGTCCTACGAGCAGTACTTC
>TRBV5-1|TRBJ2-3|TRBD1|-
CASSFGTGGPTDTQYF
TGCGCCAGCAGCTTTGGAACAGGGGGCCCAACAGATACGCAGTATTTT
>TRBV7-9|TRBJ2-7|-|-
CASSFFLDKAPYEQYF
TGTGCCAGCAGCTTCTTCCTGGACAAGGCCCCCTACGAGCAGTACTTC
>TRBV7-2|TRBJ2-2|-|-
CASSLLGAGELFF
TGTGCCAGCAGCTTGTTGGGAGCCGGGGAGCTGTTTTTT
>TRBV18|TRBJ2-2|-|-
CASSAQGLPNTGELFF
TGTGCCAGCTCAGCACAGGGACTCCCGAACACCGGGGAGCTGTTTTTT
>TRBV7-4|TRBJ2-7|-|once
CASSLAHKGFRYEQYF
TGTGCCAGCAGCTTAGCGCATAAGGGGTTTAGGTACGAGCAGTACTTC
>TRBV5-1|TRBJ2-5|TRBD2|-
CASSLVPGGQETQYF
TGCGCCAGCAGCTTGGTTCCGGGAGGCCAAGAGACCCAGTACTTC
>TRBV7-9|TRBJ2-3|-|-
CASSLGSGITDTQYF
TGTGCCAGCAGCTTAGGCTCAGGGATCACAGATACGCAGTATTTT
>TRBV19|TRBJ2-2|TRBD2|-
CASSPGLAGALGSTGELFF
TGTGCCAGTAGTCCCGGACTAGCGGGAGCCCTGGGATCGACCGGGGAGCTGTTTTTT
>TRBV10-3|TRBJ1-4|-|-
CAISEPRTEKLFF
TGTGCCATCAGTGAACCCAGAACAGAAAAACTGTTTTTT
>TRBV6-1|TRBJ2-3|-|-
CASTRSAPSDTQYF
TGTGCCAGCACCAGGTCAGCCCCGTCAGATACGCAGTATTTT
>TRBV6-1|TRBJ1-1|-|-
CASKGGQAYTEAFF
TGTGCCAGCAAGGGAGGACAAGCCTACACTGAAGCTTTCTTT
>TRBV5-1|TRBJ2-5|-|few
CASREFGGGAEETQYF
TGCGCCAGTAGAGAATTCGGAGGGGGCGCAGAGGAGACCCAGTACTTC
>TRBV2|TRBJ1-5|TRBD1|-
CASSETTWDRGAQPQHF
TGTGCCAGCAGTGAAACGACTTGGGACAGGGGAGCTCAGCCCCAGCATTTT
>TRBV4-2|TRBJ2-7|TRBD2|once
CASSQQREGTYEQYF
TGTGCCAGCAGCCAACAGCGGGAGGGGACTTACGAGCAGTACTTC
>TRBV7-9|TRBJ2-1|-|-
CASSLAVANNEQFF
TGTGCCAGCAGCTTAGCAGTAGCAAACAATGAGCAGTTCTTC
>TRBV7-2|TRBJ2-7|-|-
CASSLGGGTEQYF
TGTGCCAGCAGCTTGGGAGGGGGTACCGAGCAGTACTTC
>TRBV10-2|TRBJ1-1|-|once
CASSESRQGEAFF
TGCGCCAGCAGTGAGTCTCGGCAGGGTGAAGCTTTCTTT
>TRBV2|TRBJ1-5|-|-
CASSESGGGNQPQHF
TGTGCCAGCAGTGAATCCGGGGGGGGCAATCAGCCCCAGCATTTT
>TRBV21-1|TRBJ1-1|-|few
CASSKVGRGRIEAFF
TGTGCCAGCAGCAAAGTCGGTAGGGGGCGGATTGAAGCTTTCTTT
>TRBV5-1|TRBJ2-5|TRBD1|-
CASMRGGQEKETQYF
TGCGCCAGCATGCGAGGGGGACAGGAAAAAGAGACCCAGTACTTC
>TRBV28|TRBJ1-4|-|-
CASRKGQANEKLFF
TGTGCCAGCAGGAAAGGACAAGCAAATGAAAAACTGTTTTTT
>TRBV25-1|TRBJ1-2|-|-
CASSEFGYGYTF
TGTGCCAGCAGTGAATTCGGCTATGGCTACACCTTC
>TRBV9|TRBJ2-3|TRBD1|-
CASSIDRGGTDTQYF
TGTGCCAGCAGCATAGACAGGGGGGGCACAGATACGCAGTATTTT
>TRBV25-1|TRBJ2-3|-|-
CASSESGFRTDTQYF
TGTGCCAGCAGTGAATCCGGGTTTCGGACAGATACGCAGTATTTT
>TRBV9|TRBJ2-5|-|-
CASSPTVGAGQETQYF
TGTGCCAGCAGCCCTACTGTCGGCGCAGGTCAAGAGACCCAGTACTTC
>TRBV29-1|TRBJ1-1|-|-
CSVATGYGTEAFF
TGCAGCGTTGCTACAGGTTACGGCACTGAAGCTTTCTTT
>TRBV30|TRBJ2-4|TRBD1|once
CAWRQGARGNIQYF
TGTGCCTGGAGACAGGGGGCGAGGGGAAACATTCAGTACTTC
>TRBV2|TRBJ2-1|TRBD2|-
CASRKREGFGNEQFF
TGTGCCAGCAGGAAGCGGGAGGGATTCGGCAATGAGCAGTTCTTC